Below, 24 T cell receptor beta chains from the same sample are listed, as sequenced in a study of HIV-infected patients and healthy controls. Reverse transcription used around 500 ng RNA and constant-region primers for alpha and beta. Separate chain-specific third strand synthesis with multiplexing indices produced the alpha and beta libraries. TCRdb fed the 5' RACE reads into MiXCR, producing one record per CDR3 protein. The profile shows around 8,600 distinct CDR3 sequences, 8% of them singletons. No cell fractionation was done, so the repertoire covers all unsorted peripheral blood T cells. Source: blood, taken before antiretroviral therapy. These receptors were taken from an adult with HIV infection. The donor label of this sample is uncertain.

This clonotype was found a few times. The chain uses TRBV10-3 and TRBJ1-6; D is undetermined. V lost 3 bases and J lost 6, with 0 bases in between. This CDR3 has 11 residues. The germline V gene encodes CDR1 ENHRY and CDR2 SYGVKD. In nucleotides, the CDR3 is TGTGCCATCAGTGATAATTCACCCCTCCACTTT. Translated: CAISDNSPLHF.

The chain employs TRBV10-3 and TRBJ2-6; 7 bases line up with TRBD1. The CDR3 contains 13 residues. Trimming took 10 bases from V and 2 from J; bases not matched to a gene: 2. Germline CDR1 is ENHRY and CDR2 is SYGVKD. CDR3 amino acids: CATDRAGANVLTF. The DNA for the CDR3 is TGTGCCACAGACAGGGCTGGGGCCAACGTCCTGACTTTC.

The table lists this clonotype with many counts. J is TRBJ2-3 and V is TRBV12-3 or TRBV12-4; no clear D gene. Trimming shortened V by 6 bases and J by 1 base, and 14 bases separated the two germline ends. The CDR3 consists of 15 residues. Here the CDR3 reads CASRLSGIRTDTQYF. The CDR3 DNA sequence: TGTGCCAGCAGATTAAGTGGGATACGCACAGATACGCAGTATTTT.

This clonotype was counted between two and nine times. A much larger clone sits a single nucleotide away, making a read error possible. The rearrangement uses TRBV20-1 and TRBJ2-7; TRBD2 matches at 12 bases. The length of the CDR3 is 14 residues. V lost 5 bases and J lost 5; bases outside the gene matches: 7. The germline CDR1 and CDR2 sequences are DFQATT and SNEGSKA (reference sequence). CDR3: CSAPTSGGIDEQYF. The CDR3 nucleotides read TGCAGTGCTCCTACTAGCGGGGGGATTGACGAGCAGTACTTC.

This clonotype counts as large. J is TRBJ1-1 and V is TRBV27; no clear D gene. Germline CDR1 is MNHEY and CDR2 is SMNVEV (reference sequence). The CDR3 sequence is 16 residues long. With 4 bases removed from V and 5 bases from J, the gap between germline ends came to 20 bases. The CDR3: CASSSPGEGRKTEAFF. DNA of the CDR3: TGTGCCAGCAGTTCCCCCGGCGAGGGTCGGAAAACTGAAGCTTTCTTT.

This clonotype appeared many times. The rearrangement joins TRBV10-3 to TRBJ1-2, with no clear D. The CDR3 sequence is 13 residues long. Trimming removed 1 base from V and 4 bases from J, with 7 bases in between. Germline V gene lookup returns CDR1 ENHRY and CDR2 SYGVKD. The CDR3, as DNA: TGTGCCATCAGTGAGTTAGTGCTCTATGGCTACACCTTC. Translating it yields CAISELVLYGYTF.

This clonotype was detected only a few times. This chain joins TRBV6-6 and TRBJ1-5; no reliable D call. V was cut by 4 bases and J by 0 bases, with 7 bases left in between. The CDR3 covers 14 residues. Germline V lookup: CDR1 MNHNY, CDR2 SVGAGI (reference sequence). CDR3 bases: TGTGCCAGCAGTTCCAGAAATAGCAATCAGCCCCAGCATTTT. This gives the protein CASSSRNSNQPQHF.

This clonotype was recorded many times. This chain connects TRBV4-1 to TRBJ2-1; TRBD2 agrees at 8 bases. Germline lookup yields CDR1 MGHRA and CDR2 YSYEKL. This CDR3 region has 15 residues. V lost 4 bases and J lost 3; bases outside the gene matches: 5. This CDR3 is CASSLLSGGYNEQFF. CDR3 in DNA: TGCGCCAGCAGCCTTCTCAGCGGGGGCTACAATGAGCAGTTCTTC.

This chain joins TRBV20-1 and TRBJ2-5; D unclear. Looked up from germline, CDR1 is DFQATT and CDR2 is SNEGSKA (reference sequence). The V and J ends lost 5 bases and 13 bases respectively, with 17 bases between them. The CDR3 totals 11 residues. CDR3 in DNA: TGCAGTGCTTCCGACCCTTTCCGTTCGTACTTC. Protein: CSASDPFRSYF.

This clonotype was seen repeatedly, ten times or more. The chain joins TRBV12-3 or TRBV12-4 to TRBJ2-5; 7 bases map to TRBD2. The CDR3 totals 15 residues. The ends lost 5 bases at V and 4 bases at J; junction bases unmatched: 10. CDR3 in DNA: TGTGCCAGCAGTCCGGGCAGGGACTATGGAGAGACCCAGTACTTC. Protein sequence: CASSPGRDYGETQYF.

This clonotype was counted at least ten times. V is TRBV18 and J is TRBJ2-2; the match to TRBD1 covers 8 bases. The CDR3 runs to 17 residues. Trimming removed 2 bases from V and 5 bases from J; junction bases left unmatched: 10. Germline V gives CDR1 KGHSH, CDR2 LQKENI. Here the CDR3 reads CASSPSQGAAETGELFF. As DNA, the CDR3 is TGTGCCAGCTCACCATCCCAGGGGGCGGCAGAAACCGGGGAGCTGTTTTTT.

This clonotype came up many times. The chain has TRBV11-2 and TRBJ1-6; D remains ambiguous. Trimming pared 3 bases from V and 17 bases from J, leaving 11 bases between. The CDR3 contains 11 residues. The germline CDR1 and CDR2 sequences are SGHAT and FQNNGV. The CDR3 here is CASSLKEEVHF. The CDR3, as DNA: TGTGCCAGCAGCTTGAAAGAGGAAGTCCACTTT. The whole variable domain, remainder taken from reference TRBV11-2 and TRBJ1-6, is EAGVAQSPRYKIIEKRQSVAFWCNPISGHATLYWYQQILGQGPKLLIQFQNNGVVDDSQLPKDRFSAERLKGVDSTLKIQPAKLEDSAVYLCASSLKEEVHFGNGTRLTVT.

This clonotype was counted at least ten times. This chain uses TRBV4-1 with TRBJ1-5; 8 nucleotides agree with TRBD1. The CDR3 loop spans 16 amino acids. Germline CDR1 and CDR2: MGHRA and YSYEKL. V gave up 3 bases and J gave up 2 bases; unmatched junction bases: 6. The CDR3 DNA is TGCGCCAGCAGCCATACGACAGGGGAGGGCAATCAGCCCCAGCATTTT. Translated: CASSHTTGEGNQPQHF.

Details on this clonotype: With a much larger clone just one base away, this may be a read error. This chain joins TRBV5-4 and TRBJ2-3, with 14 nucleotides matching TRBD2. The V segment lost 6 bases and the J segment 7 bases; nucleotides outside the gene matches: 10. This CDR3 comprises 16 residues. The germline V gene has CDR1 SGHNT and CDR2 YYREEE (reference sequence). CDR3 region: CASTSGTSGGPYTQYF. The CDR3, as DNA: TGTGCCAGCACCAGTGGGACTAGCGGGGGACCTTATACGCAGTATTTT.

This clonotype has ten or more counts. V is TRBV7-9 and J is TRBJ1-1; D unclear. CDR3 length equals 18 residues. V gave up 2 bases and J gave up 4 bases, with 23 bases separating them. Per the germline V gene, CDR1 is SEHNR and CDR2 is FQNEAQ (reference sequence). CDR3 region: CASSLNSGPFGESTEAFF. CDR3 bases: TGTGCCAGCAGCTTAAATTCCGGGCCGTTCGGGGAGAGCACTGAAGCTTTCTTT.

Ten or more counts support this clonotype. This may be a read error: a much more frequent sequence differs by one nucleotide. The genes are TRBV29-1 and TRBJ2-1; 14 bases align to TRBD2. CDR3 size: 15 residues. Trimming removed 7 bases from V and 9 bases from J; junction bases left unmatched: 11. Per germline, CDR1 SQVTM and CDR2 ANQGSEA. DNA for the CDR3: TGCAGCGCGGCCGGGACTAGCGGGAGTTTGGCTGAGCAGTTCTTC. It is translated as CSAAGTSGSLAEQFF.

This clonotype was detected many times. The chain couples TRBV29-1 to TRBJ2-3, with 10 nucleotides matching TRBD2. Germline-derived CDR1 and CDR2 are SQVTM and ANQGSEA. The CDR3 totals 13 residues. V was pared by 2 bases and J by 10 bases, with 6 bases of the junction left unmatched. This CDR3 reads CSVESSGGGAQYF. CDR3 DNA: TGCAGCGTTGAATCCAGCGGGGGGGGCGCGCAGTATTTT.

There are many counts of this clonotype. The chain employs TRBV18 and TRBJ2-1; possible D gene TRBD2, 5 bases. V gave up 0 bases and J gave up 0 bases, with 9 bases separating them. Germline CDR1 is KGHSH and CDR2 is LQKENI. The CDR3 totals 16 residues. CDR3 nucleotides: TGTGCCAGCTCACCACCGCGAGACTACTCCTACAATGAGCAGTTCTTC. Protein sequence: CASSPPRDYSYNEQFF.

In its sample, this clonotype was seen many times. The V gene is TRBV5-1, the J gene TRBJ2-1, with TRBD2 matching over 12 bases. The CDR3 consists of 16 residues. With 2 bases clipped from V and 6 bases from J, the junction kept 6 bases outside the gene matches. Germline CDR1 reads SGHRS; CDR2 reads YFSETQ. CDR3 sequence reads: CASSLSLAGGFNEQFF. The CDR3 DNA sequence: TGCGCCAGCAGCTTAAGTCTAGCGGGGGGGTTCAATGAGCAGTTCTTC.

By share, this clonotype counts as medium-sized. The chain has TRBV13 and TRBJ2-7, with D uncertain. The V end was cut by 4 bases, the J end by 6 bases, with 10 bases between. Germline CDR1 and CDR2: PRHDT and FYEKMQ (reference sequence). This CDR3 contains 12 residues. CDR3 loop: CASSYGPSEQYF. In DNA, the CDR3 is TGTGCCAGCAGCTACGGGCCTTCCGAGCAGTACTTC.

Only a few counts were recorded for this clonotype. The CDR3 protein is CSVENREGLPYEQYF. The DNA for the CDR3 is TGCAGCGTTGAGAATAGGGAGGGGCTACCCTACGAGCAGTACTTC. The chain is built from TRBV29-1 and TRBJ2-7; the match to TRBD2 covers 7 bases. Germline lookup yields CDR1 SQVTM and CDR2 ANQGSEA. The ends lost 3 bases at V and 2 bases at J; junction bases unmatched: 10. The CDR3 has 15 residues.

This clonotype has a handful of counts. This chain connects TRBV19 to TRBJ2-7; D gene unclear. There are 14 residues in the CDR3. V was shortened by 6 bases and J by 0 bases, with 12 bases between the two germline ends. Germline lookup yields CDR1 LNHDA and CDR2 SQIVND (reference sequence). The CDR3 spells CASRQEIVSYEQYF. In DNA, the CDR3 is TGTGCCAGTAGGCAAGAAATCGTCTCCTACGAGCAGTACTTC.

This clonotype was observed at least ten times. This chain connects TRBV7-9 to TRBJ1-2; D is undetermined. V was pared by 1 base and J by 4 bases, with 7 bases between. Germline V gene data show CDR1 as SEHNR and CDR2 as FQNEAQ (reference sequence). This CDR3 is built from 13 residues. The CDR3 sequence is CASSLGRIYGYTF. DNA for the CDR3: TGTGCCAGCAGCTTAGGACGGATCTATGGCTACACCTTC.

In its sample, this clonotype was seen many times. V is TRBV12-3 or TRBV12-4 and J is TRBJ1-2, with 8 bases fitting TRBD1. The CDR3 runs 16 residues. V lost 4 bases and J lost 2; bases outside the gene matches: 9. The CDR3 nucleotides read TGTGCCAGCAGTTCCGATCTGGCAGGGGGCAACTATGGCTACACCTTC. Translated, it gives CASSSDLAGGNYGYTF.